This T cell receptor beta chain came from a study of shared clonotypes between healthy human individuals. Overall study findings and caveats: As a rule, naive subsets had a larger estimated richness than memory subsets. Non-shared clonotypes displayed generation probabilities falling below those of clonotypes present in all four donors. When naive CD4 clonotypes were compared across a handful of donors, around 5% were shared.

V was trimmed by 0 bases and J by 5 bases, leaving 12 bases between them. The CDR3 has 15 amino acids. Germline assignment: CDR1 SGDLS and CDR2 YYNGEE. With respect to this clone: The antigen is not known.

Libraries were prepared by immunoSEQ multiplex PCR; TCRdb keeps only in-frame clonotypes and omits some of them. The profile covers more than 2 million clones, with 90% to 95% appearing a single time and approximately 0.13% taken by the ten largest. This chain joins TRBV9 and TRBJ2-1; D is ambiguous. This clonotype was obtained from a man between 18 and 29 years old in good health. The specimen was naive CD4+ T cells sorted from blood. Subset in this sample: CD45RA+ positively selected. The CDR3 reads CASSVVQSKHNEQFF. CDR3 DNA: TGTGCCAGCAGCGTAGTGCAGTCGAAGCACAATGAGCAGTTCTTC. Drawing the rest from reference TRBV9 and TRBJ2-1, the complete variable domain is DSGVTQTPKHLITATGQRVTLRCSPRSGDLSVYWYQQSLDQGLQFLIQYYNGEERAKGNILERFSAQQFPDLHSELNLSSLELGDSALYFCASSVVQSKHNEQFFGPGTRLTVL.